Listed below are T cell receptor beta chains from one sample, sequenced in a study of cytomegalovirus exposure and HLA in healthy donors. Measured with immunoSEQ multiplex PCR; TCRdb has only the in-frame clones, and not every one. The sample contains 100,000 or so clones, approximately 78% of which appear only once. Sample: PBMCs. The source is a woman in her 40s in good health and CMV-seropositive. CDR3s include the opening cysteine and the closing phenylalanine or tryptophan. D genes are given only for firm matches. Where a row states a size, it is once, few, many or the class of an expanded clone; other rows omit it.

j_call: TRBJ2-2
v_call: TRBV12-5
clone_size: NA
d_call: NA
cdr3_length: 15
cdr3_nt: TGTGCTAGTGGATCCATCAGGGCCCCCACCGGGGAGCTGTTTTTT
cdr3_aa: CASGSIRAPTGELFF

j_call: TRBJ2-1
v_call: TRBV29-1
clone_size: NA
d_call: TRBD1
cdr3_length: 14
cdr3_nt: TGCAGCGTTACCGGACAGGGGAGGGGCAATGAGCAGTTCTTC
cdr3_aa: CSVTGQGRGNEQFF

j_call: TRBJ1-2
v_call: TRBV11-1
clone_size: NA
d_call: NA
cdr3_length: 14
cdr3_nt: TGTGCCAGCAGCTTAGTGGCAGGGCTCTATGGCTACACCTTC
cdr3_aa: CASSLVAGLYGYTF

j_call: TRBJ1-1
v_call: TRBV18
clone_size: few
d_call: TRBD1
cdr3_length: 13
cdr3_nt: TGTGCCAGCTCCACAGAAGGGGGCGCCTCTGCTTTCTTT
cdr3_aa: CASSTEGGASAFF

j_call: TRBJ2-3
v_call: TRBV11-2
clone_size: NA
d_call: TRBD1
cdr3_length: 16
cdr3_nt: TGTGCCAGCAGCACCGCGACAGGGGATCGCACAGATACGCAGTATTTT
cdr3_aa: CASSTATGDRTDTQYF

j_call: TRBJ2-1
v_call: TRBV7-9
clone_size: NA
d_call: TRBD2
cdr3_length: 19
cdr3_nt: TGTGCCAGCAGCTTACCCCCGGGTGGCGGGGGAGGACTTTACAATGAGCAGTTCTTC
cdr3_aa: CASSLPPGGGGGLYNEQFF

j_call: TRBJ1-2
v_call: TRBV5-1
clone_size: NA
d_call: NA
cdr3_length: 11
cdr3_nt: TGCGCCAGCAGCACGGACTATGGCTACACCTTC
cdr3_aa: CASSTDYGYTF

j_call: TRBJ2-6
v_call: TRBV29-1
clone_size: few
d_call: NA
cdr3_length: 12
cdr3_nt: TGCAGCGTTGGTTCCTGGGCCAACGTCCTGACTTTC
cdr3_aa: CSVGSWANVLTF

j_call: TRBJ2-1
v_call: TRBV7-9
clone_size: NA
d_call: NA
cdr3_length: 15
cdr3_nt: TGTTCCAGCACCCACCGGGGGGCCCCACACAATGAGCAGTTCTTC
cdr3_aa: CSSTHRGAPHNEQFF

j_call: TRBJ1-2
v_call: TRBV4-3
clone_size: NA
d_call: TRBD1
cdr3_length: 16
cdr3_nt: TGCGCCAGCAGCCAAGCCCTGGGACAGGGGGTTTATGGCTACACCTTC
cdr3_aa: CASSQALGQGVYGYTF

j_call: TRBJ2-3
v_call: TRBV7-3
clone_size: NA
d_call: NA
cdr3_length: 15
cdr3_nt: TGTGCCAGCAGCTTAGTAGAGGCGACCACAGATACGCAGTATTTT
cdr3_aa: CASSLVEATTDTQYF

j_call: TRBJ2-7
v_call: TRBV4-1
clone_size: NA
d_call: TRBD1
cdr3_length: 14
cdr3_nt: TGCGCCAGCAGCCCGACAGGGTCCCCCTACGAGCAGTACTTC
cdr3_aa: CASSPTGSPYEQYF

j_call: TRBJ2-7
v_call: TRBV4-1
clone_size: NA
d_call: TRBD2
cdr3_length: 19
cdr3_nt: TGCGCCAGCAGCCATGGGGATTGGACTAGCCACTCTCCCTTCTACGAGCAGTACTTC
cdr3_aa: CASSHGDWTSHSPFYEQYF

j_call: TRBJ1-1
v_call: TRBV19
clone_size: few
d_call: NA
cdr3_length: 13
cdr3_nt: TGTGCCAGTAGTGATTCAGGGAGGACTGAAGCTTTCTTT
cdr3_aa: CASSDSGRTEAFF

j_call: TRBJ2-7
v_call: TRBV27
clone_size: NA
d_call: TRBD2
cdr3_length: 13
cdr3_nt: TGTGCCAGCAGTTACCGGGAGGGCTACGAGCAGTACTTC
cdr3_aa: CASSYREGYEQYF

j_call: TRBJ1-2
v_call: TRBV7-2
clone_size: NA
d_call: NA
cdr3_length: 14
cdr3_nt: TGTGCCAGCAGCTTAGATGAGAGCTCCTATGGCTACACCTTC
cdr3_aa: CASSLDESSYGYTF

j_call: TRBJ2-1
v_call: TRBV11-3
clone_size: NA
d_call: NA
cdr3_length: 13
cdr3_nt: TGTGCCAGCAGCTCCCGGGGGATACAAGGGCAGTTCTTC
cdr3_aa: CASSSRGIQGQFF

j_call: TRBJ2-1
v_call: TRBV5-1
clone_size: NA
d_call: NA
cdr3_length: 17
cdr3_nt: TGCGCCAGCAGCTTGGCCACCGGAGGGGGCCTCTACAATGAGCAGTTCTTC
cdr3_aa: CASSLATGGGLYNEQFF

j_call: TRBJ2-3
v_call: TRBV2
clone_size: NA
d_call: NA
cdr3_length: 13
cdr3_nt: TGTGCCAGCATAATGACTAGTCAAGATACGCAGTATTTT
cdr3_aa: CASIMTSQDTQYF

j_call: TRBJ1-4
v_call: TRBV7-9
clone_size: NA
d_call: NA
cdr3_length: 13
cdr3_nt: TGTGCCAGCAGCTCAACGATAGGACTAAAACTGTTTTTT
cdr3_aa: CASSSTIGLKLFF

j_call: TRBJ2-3
v_call: TRBV13
clone_size: NA
d_call: TRBD2
cdr3_length: 18
cdr3_nt: TGTGCCAGCAGCTTACAGACGTGGGGACTAGCGGGAAAGGATACGCAGTATTTT
cdr3_aa: CASSLQTWGLAGKDTQYF

j_call: TRBJ1-6
v_call: TRBV7-2
clone_size: few
d_call: TRBD1
cdr3_length: 14
cdr3_nt: TGTGCCAGCAGGCACAGGGGCCGAAATTCACCCCTCCACTTT
cdr3_aa: CASRHRGRNSPLHF

j_call: TRBJ1-3
v_call: TRBV19
clone_size: NA
d_call: NA
cdr3_length: 16
cdr3_nt: TGTGCCAGTAGTATAGGGACACGGAGCTCTGGAAACACCATATATTTT
cdr3_aa: CASSIGTRSSGNTIYF

j_call: TRBJ2-1
v_call: TRBV4-2
clone_size: NA
d_call: TRBD2
cdr3_length: 16
cdr3_nt: TGTGCCAGCAGCCAAGGGTCAACTAGCGGCCGTGATGAGCAGTTCTTC
cdr3_aa: CASSQGSTSGRDEQFF

j_call: TRBJ2-4
v_call: TRBV14
clone_size: NA
d_call: TRBD2
cdr3_length: 17
cdr3_nt: TGTGCCAGCAGCCCGGGACTAGCGGGAGGACTCTCAAACATTCAGTACTTC
cdr3_aa: CASSPGLAGGLSNIQYF

j_call: TRBJ2-5
v_call: TRBV5-4
clone_size: NA
d_call: TRBD2
cdr3_length: 15
cdr3_nt: TGTGCCAGCAGCACCTTAGCGGGAGTGCAAGAGACCCAGTACTTC
cdr3_aa: CASSTLAGVQETQYF

j_call: TRBJ2-7
v_call: TRBV11-3
clone_size: NA
d_call: NA
cdr3_length: 15
cdr3_nt: TGTGCCAGCAGCTTAGTCTTTGGAGAACACTACGAGCAGTACTTC
cdr3_aa: CASSLVFGEHYEQYF

j_call: TRBJ2-5
v_call: TRBV11-2
clone_size: NA
d_call: TRBD2
cdr3_length: 16
cdr3_nt: TGTGCCAGCAGCCCACGACTAGCATGGACGTGGGAGACCCAGTACTTC
cdr3_aa: CASSPRLAWTWETQYF

j_call: TRBJ2-3
v_call: TRBV5-4
clone_size: NA
d_call: NA
cdr3_length: 13
cdr3_nt: TGTGCCAGCAGCTTCCAGGGATCAGATACGCAGTATTTT
cdr3_aa: CASSFQGSDTQYF

j_call: TRBJ1-2
v_call: TRBV28
clone_size: NA
d_call: NA
cdr3_length: 13
cdr3_nt: TGTGCCAGCAGTTTGGGGAGTATGAATGGCTACACCTTC
cdr3_aa: CASSLGSMNGYTF

j_call: TRBJ2-1
v_call: TRBV29-1
clone_size: NA
d_call: NA
cdr3_length: 13
cdr3_nt: TGCAGCGTTGTAACAGGGTCACGCGATGAGCAGTTCTTC
cdr3_aa: CSVVTGSRDEQFF

j_call: TRBJ2-7
v_call: TRBV2
clone_size: NA
d_call: NA
cdr3_length: 15
cdr3_nt: TGTGCCAGCAGTTCGACAGAGTTTAAAAACTACGAGCAGTACTTC
cdr3_aa: CASSSTEFKNYEQYF

j_call: TRBJ2-7
v_call: TRBV5-5
clone_size: NA
d_call: NA
cdr3_length: 13
cdr3_nt: TGTGCCAGCAGCTTGGTATTTTCCTACGAGCAGTACTTC
cdr3_aa: CASSLVFSYEQYF

j_call: TRBJ2-7
v_call: TRBV14
clone_size: few
d_call: TRBD1
cdr3_length: 14
cdr3_nt: TGTGCCAGCAGCCGGGACAGGGTTACCAACGAGCAGTACTTC
cdr3_aa: CASSRDRVTNEQYF

j_call: TRBJ2-3
v_call: TRBV7-3
clone_size: NA
d_call: NA
cdr3_length: 14
cdr3_nt: TGTGCCAGCAGCAAAAGACAGGCAACAGATACGCAGTATTTT
cdr3_aa: CASSKRQATDTQYF

j_call: TRBJ2-7
v_call: TRBV29-1
clone_size: NA
d_call: NA
cdr3_length: 13
cdr3_nt: TGCAGCGTAAGAGTCCGGGGGTCCTACGAGCAGTACTTC
cdr3_aa: CSVRVRGSYEQYF

j_call: TRBJ2-6
v_call: TRBV19
clone_size: NA
d_call: NA
cdr3_length: 15
cdr3_nt: TGTGCCAGTATTCCCGCTACCTCTGGGGCCAACGTCCTGACTTTC
cdr3_aa: CASIPATSGANVLTF

j_call: TRBJ2-3
v_call: TRBV11-2
clone_size: NA
d_call: TRBD2
cdr3_length: 16
cdr3_nt: TGTGCCAGCAGCGCGAGACTAGCGGGAGTCGGGGATACGCAGTATTTT
cdr3_aa: CASSARLAGVGDTQYF

j_call: TRBJ2-3
v_call: TRBV27
clone_size: NA
d_call: TRBD2
cdr3_length: 15
cdr3_nt: TGTGCCAGCACCAAAATAGCGGGGGGCACAGATACGCAGTATTTT
cdr3_aa: CASTKIAGGTDTQYF

j_call: TRBJ2-7
v_call: TRBV19
clone_size: NA
d_call: TRBD1
cdr3_length: 14
cdr3_nt: TGTGCCAGTAGCGGGGACAGGAGCTCCTACGAGCAGTACTTC
cdr3_aa: CASSGDRSSYEQYF

j_call: TRBJ2-7
v_call: TRBV2
clone_size: few
d_call: TRBD2
cdr3_length: 15
cdr3_nt: TGTGCCAGCACGGCAGAACTAGCGGGACCCTACGAGCAGTACTTC
cdr3_aa: CASTAELAGPYEQYF

j_call: TRBJ1-2
v_call: TRBV4-1
clone_size: NA
d_call: TRBD1
cdr3_length: 15
cdr3_nt: TGCGCCAGCAGCCCCACATGGACAGGACTCTATGGCTACACCTTC
cdr3_aa: CASSPTWTGLYGYTF

j_call: TRBJ1-5
v_call: TRBV10-3
clone_size: NA
d_call: NA
cdr3_length: 14
cdr3_nt: TGTGCCATTAGTGGGGGGGATAGCAATCAGCCCCAGCATTTT
cdr3_aa: CAISGGDSNQPQHF

j_call: TRBJ2-5
v_call: TRBV28
clone_size: NA
d_call: TRBD2
cdr3_length: 16
cdr3_nt: TGTGCCAGCAGGTTGCGGGAGGACTACCTACAAGAGACCCAGTACTTC
cdr3_aa: CASRLREDYLQETQYF

j_call: TRBJ2-3
v_call: TRBV7-9
clone_size: once
d_call: TRBD2
cdr3_length: 16
cdr3_nt: TGTGCCAGCAGCTTAGGACTAGCGGGGAGGGAGGATACGCAGTATTTT
cdr3_aa: CASSLGLAGREDTQYF

j_call: TRBJ2-3
v_call: TRBV4-3
clone_size: NA
d_call: TRBD2
cdr3_length: 14
cdr3_nt: TGCGCCAGCAGCCAAGAACTGGCGGGAGGGACGCAGTATTTT
cdr3_aa: CASSQELAGGTQYF

j_call: TRBJ1-5
v_call: TRBV5-1
clone_size: NA
d_call: NA
cdr3_length: 17
cdr3_nt: TGCGCCAGCAGCTTGGGTGGTCCAGGGATCAGCAATCAGCCCCAGCATTTT
cdr3_aa: CASSLGGPGISNQPQHF

j_call: TRBJ2-1
v_call: TRBV2
clone_size: NA
d_call: TRBD2
cdr3_length: 18
cdr3_nt: TGTGCCAGCCTAAGCCGTTCTGGCGGGAGCATTGGCCACAATGAGCAGTTCTTC
cdr3_aa: CASLSRSGGSIGHNEQFF

j_call: TRBJ2-1
v_call: TRBV6-5
clone_size: NA
d_call: NA
cdr3_length: 16
cdr3_nt: TGTGCCAGCAGTTACAGTGTAGGGGGAGGGCCCTTTGAGCAGTTCTTC
cdr3_aa: CASSYSVGGGPFEQFF

j_call: TRBJ2-7
v_call: TRBV7-9
clone_size: NA
d_call: NA
cdr3_length: 17
cdr3_nt: TGTTCCAGCAGCTCGTTAGGGGGGACAGCTCCCTCCTACGAGCAGTACTTC
cdr3_aa: CSSSSLGGTAPSYEQYF

j_call: TRBJ2-3
v_call: TRBV5-1
clone_size: NA
d_call: NA
cdr3_length: 14
cdr3_nt: TGCGCCAGCAGCTTGGACTCTAGCACAGATACGCAGTATTTT
cdr3_aa: CASSLDSSTDTQYF

j_call: TRBJ2-7
v_call: TRBV10-1
clone_size: NA
d_call: TRBD1
cdr3_length: 14
cdr3_nt: TGCGCCAGCACCCGACAGGGGATCTGCTACGAGCAGTACTTC
cdr3_aa: CASTRQGICYEQYF

j_call: TRBJ1-3
v_call: TRBV5-8
clone_size: few
d_call: TRBD1
cdr3_length: 15
cdr3_nt: TGTGCCAGCAGGATGACAGGGGGCTCTGGAAACACCATATATTTT
cdr3_aa: CASRMTGGSGNTIYF

j_call: TRBJ1-6
v_call: TRBV11-2
clone_size: NA
d_call: NA
cdr3_length: 12
cdr3_nt: TGTGCCAGCAGCTCACCCCTATCACCCCTCCACTTT
cdr3_aa: CASSSPLSPLHF

j_call: TRBJ2-1
v_call: TRBV11-2
clone_size: NA
d_call: NA
cdr3_length: 13
cdr3_nt: TGTGCCAGCAGCTTAGTTGCGTACAATGAGCAGTTCTTC
cdr3_aa: CASSLVAYNEQFF

j_call: TRBJ1-4
v_call: TRBV5-4
clone_size: NA
d_call: TRBD1
cdr3_length: 14
cdr3_nt: TGTGCCAGCAGCCCCGGACAGGTTAATGAAAAACTGTTTTTT
cdr3_aa: CASSPGQVNEKLFF

j_call: TRBJ1-2
v_call: TRBV6-6
clone_size: NA
d_call: NA
cdr3_length: 11
cdr3_nt: TGTGCCAGCACCAACGGAGGTGGCTACACCTTC
cdr3_aa: CASTNGGGYTF

j_call: TRBJ2-7
v_call: TRBV7-2
clone_size: once
d_call: NA
cdr3_length: 15
cdr3_nt: TGTGCCAGCAGCTCACCCGACAGATTTTCCTACGAGCAGTACTTC
cdr3_aa: CASSSPDRFSYEQYF

j_call: TRBJ1-6
v_call: TRBV25-1
clone_size: NA
d_call: TRBD1
cdr3_length: 15
cdr3_nt: TGTGCCAGCAGTGCCGGGACAGGCCATAATTCACCCCTCCACTTT
cdr3_aa: CASSAGTGHNSPLHF

j_call: TRBJ2-1
v_call: TRBV6-6
clone_size: NA
d_call: TRBD2
cdr3_length: 15
cdr3_nt: TGTGCCAGCACCACTAGCGTGGTAGCCTACAATGAGCAGTTCTTC
cdr3_aa: CASTTSVVAYNEQFF